The sequence of this TCR beta chain was determined in a study of shared clonotypes between healthy human individuals. The authors divided CD4+ cells into CD45RA+ naive and CD45RA-negative memory subsets. Regarding the study as a whole: Sorted-subset sequencing was shown by rarefaction to be incomplete despite large depth.

V lost 1 base, J lost 4 bases, and 11 bases lay in between. The germline V gene has CDR1 LNHNV and CDR2 YYDKDF (reference sequence). The CDR3 is made up of 14 amino acids. To note about this clone: Antigen unknown.

Produced via immunoSEQ multiplex PCR; TCRdb's table is partial and in-frame only. The sample lists roughly 1,600,000 clones; around 98.5% were seen once. The source of this sequence is a man aged 30 to 39 in good health. The source material was naive CD4+ T cells sorted from blood. Described subset: CD45RA+ positively selected. This sequence joins TRBV15 and TRBJ2-7, with D possibly TRBD2 on 5 matching bases. CDR3 amino acids: CATSRVSGGYEQYF. DNA for the CDR3: TGTGCCACCAGCAGAGTCTCAGGAGGTTACGAGCAGTACTTC.